The clone carrying this TCR beta chain was seen repeatedly, ten times or more. The data stem from a study of tumor-infiltrating lymphocytes in primary liver carcinoma. Between about 18 and 33 mg of unsorted bulk tissue served as the source from which RNA and DNA were co-extracted. Every one of the tumor samples had a viable tumor cell content above 75%. Constant-region priming of roughly 490 ng total RNA yielded TCR beta cDNA. Slightly modified ARM-PCR with three nested multiplex PCR rounds yielded TCR beta libraries. Researchers ran the first two PCR rounds for roughly 11 cycles each with TRBV1-TRBV30 forward primers and a C-beta reverse primer. One entry per CDR3 protein results from TCRdb running MiXCR on the multiplex PCR reads. The table lists around 70,000 distinct CDR3 sequences, approximately 74% of them singletons, with 25% to 35% in the top ten. This CDR3 region has 16 residues. Trimming removed 1 base at V and 9 bases at J, with 21 bases between. Germline CDR1 is MNHNS and CDR2 is SASEGT.

Sequenced sample: liver tumor tissue from sampling region 4. Subset described: tumor region T4, right-lateral pole. The receptor's source is a man in his forties with primary liver carcinoma and hepatitis B virus infection. The gene calls are TRBV6-1 and TRBJ2-5, with D perhaps matching TRBD1 or TRBD2 (5 bases each). CDR3 loop: CASSEEADSGTLSQYF. The CDR3 bases are TGTGCCAGCAGTGAAGAGGCAGACAGTGGGACGTTGTCCCAGTACTTC.